This TCR beta chain was captured in a study of post-analysis software for immune sequencing data. Study findings and constraints: Four to six TRBV segments (TRBV5-6, TRBV5-1 and TRBV20-1 among them) occurred more frequently in patients than in controls. Relative to controls, patients with multiple sclerosis showed significantly lower normalized Chao1 diversity.

Note on this clonotype: As yet, its antigen is unknown. A read error may produce the germline difference seen at one junction end.

Carried by the TCR beta cDNA libraries were unique molecular identifiers. Researchers reported about 500,000 cDNA molecules coming from roughly 1 to 10 million T cells. MiXCR was run by TCRdb on the PCR reads, yielding one entry per CDR3 protein. The sample carries approximately 350,000 distinct CDR3 sequences, around 33% recorded once. This CDR3 region has 16 residues. Germline CDR1 reads SSHAT; CDR2 reads FNYEAQ (reference sequence). V usage is TRBV7-7 and J usage is TRBJ2-2; D unclear. Sequencing was performed on blood. The sequence derives from a girl aged 5-17 years with multiple sclerosis. The CDR3 loop reads CASSLAIGRIPGELFF. CDR3 nucleotides: TGTGCTAGCAGCTTAGCCATCGGCAGGATCCCCGGGGAGCTGTTTTTT.